A selection of T cell receptor beta chains follows, all from one sample in a study of blood T cell repertoires in COVID-19. Repertoires were generated with immunoSEQ multiplex PCR, while TCRdb's copy carries only in-frame clones and drops some. The table lists some 130,000 clones, around 77% of them singletons. Source material: peripheral blood. The source of these receptors is a human donor in a cohort sampled during active COVID-19. Both conserved end residues are part of each CDR3. Fields, in order: D gene, V gene, J gene, clone size, CDR3 protein, CDR3 DNA. D genes are given only for firm matches. The size of a clone is reported for some rows only, either as once, few or many, or as a class for expanded clones.

D gene: NA
V gene: TRBV19
J gene: TRBJ1-1
clone size: NA
CDR3 protein: CASIQGRGTEAFF
CDR3 DNA: TGTGCCAGTATACAGGGTAGAGGCACTGAAGCTTTCTTT

D gene: NA
V gene: TRBV13
J gene: TRBJ1-1
clone size: NA
CDR3 protein: CASSLPSGVRTEAFF
CDR3 DNA: TGTGCCAGCAGCCTCCCCTCAGGGGTTCGGACTGAAGCTTTCTTT

D gene: NA
V gene: TRBV6-5
J gene: TRBJ2-6
clone size: NA
CDR3 protein: CASRVAGSGANVLTF
CDR3 DNA: TGTGCCAGCAGGGTAGCCGGCTCTGGGGCCAACGTCCTGACTTTC

D gene: NA
V gene: TRBV7-9
J gene: TRBJ2-3
clone size: NA
CDR3 protein: CASSPADTHTDTQYF
CDR3 DNA: TGTGCCAGCAGCCCGGCGGACACCCACACAGATACGCAGTATTTT

D gene: TRBD1
V gene: TRBV7-8
J gene: TRBJ1-3
clone size: NA
CDR3 protein: CASSPRTGAGGNTIYF
CDR3 DNA: TGTGCCAGCAGCCCCAGGACAGGAGCAGGTGGAAACACCATATATTTT

D gene: TRBD1
V gene: TRBV2
J gene: TRBJ2-6
clone size: NA
CDR3 protein: CASSWGQAGGANVLTF
CDR3 DNA: TGTGCCAGCTCGTGGGGACAGGCAGGTGGGGCCAACGTCCTGACTTTC

D gene: TRBD1
V gene: TRBV4-2
J gene: TRBJ2-7
clone size: NA
CDR3 protein: CASSPDRGNYEQYF
CDR3 DNA: TGTGCCAGCAGCCCCGACAGGGGGAACTACGAGCAGTACTTC

D gene: NA
V gene: TRBV7-9
J gene: TRBJ2-7
clone size: NA
CDR3 protein: CASSLQAYEQYF
CDR3 DNA: TGTGCCAGCAGCTTGCAAGCTTACGAGCAGTACTTC

D gene: TRBD1
V gene: TRBV3-1/TRBV3-2
J gene: TRBJ1-4
clone size: NA
CDR3 protein: CASSQGTGLNNEKLFF
CDR3 DNA: TGTGCCAGCAGCCAAGGGACAGGCCTCAATAATGAAAAACTGTTTTTT

D gene: NA
V gene: TRBV19
J gene: TRBJ1-2
clone size: once
CDR3 protein: CASMPGHRVVYGYTF
CDR3 DNA: TGTGCCAGTATGCCGGGACATCGGGTCGTCTATGGCTACACCTTC

D gene: NA
V gene: TRBV30
J gene: TRBJ1-2
clone size: NA
CDR3 protein: CAWSVAGRYTF
CDR3 DNA: TGTGCCTGGAGTGTCGCGGGGCGCTACACCTTC

D gene: TRBD2
V gene: TRBV10-1
J gene: TRBJ2-3
clone size: once
CDR3 protein: CASSGREAGGSTDTQYF
CDR3 DNA: TGCGCCAGCAGTGGCCGGGAAGCGGGGGGTAGCACAGATACGCAGTATTTT

D gene: TRBD2
V gene: TRBV6-6
J gene: TRBJ2-5
clone size: NA
CDR3 protein: CASSPLAGGLGTQYF
CDR3 DNA: TGTGCCAGCAGTCCGTTAGCGGGGGGGCTGGGGACCCAGTACTTC

D gene: NA
V gene: TRBV3-1/TRBV3-2
J gene: TRBJ1-2
clone size: NA
CDR3 protein: CASSQDLVSGRQHGYTF
CDR3 DNA: TGTGCCAGCAGCCAAGACCTGGTTTCAGGGAGGCAGCATGGCTACACCTTC

D gene: NA
V gene: TRBV5-5
J gene: TRBJ2-1
clone size: few
CDR3 protein: CASSLQYNEQFF
CDR3 DNA: TGTGCCAGCAGCTTGCAATACAATGAGCAGTTCTTC

D gene: TRBD1
V gene: TRBV11-2
J gene: TRBJ2-4
clone size: NA
CDR3 protein: CASSSPPGGYGNIQYF
CDR3 DNA: TGTGCCAGCAGCTCCCCTCCAGGGGGCTATGGGAACATTCAGTACTTC

D gene: TRBD1
V gene: TRBV7-6
J gene: TRBJ1-2
clone size: NA
CDR3 protein: CASSLGGGRDYGYTF
CDR3 DNA: TGTGCCAGCAGCTTAGGAGGGGGCCGCGACTATGGCTACACCTTC

D gene: NA
V gene: TRBV6-5
J gene: TRBJ2-7
clone size: NA
CDR3 protein: CASSLAIGAYEQYF
CDR3 DNA: TGTGCCAGCAGCCTCGCCATTGGAGCCTACGAGCAGTACTTC

D gene: NA
V gene: TRBV19
J gene: TRBJ1-3
clone size: NA
CDR3 protein: CASTSGQWNTIYF
CDR3 DNA: TGTGCCAGTACCTCAGGACAGTGGAACACCATATATTTT

D gene: TRBD1
V gene: TRBV2
J gene: TRBJ2-5
clone size: NA
CDR3 protein: CASSPDRGFQETQYF
CDR3 DNA: TGTGCCAGCAGCCCGGACAGGGGGTTCCAAGAGACCCAGTACTTC

D gene: NA
V gene: TRBV9
J gene: TRBJ1-1
clone size: NA
CDR3 protein: CASSPREGEGTEAFF
CDR3 DNA: TGTGCCAGCAGCCCCCGGGAGGGGGAAGGAACTGAAGCTTTCTTT

D gene: NA
V gene: TRBV18
J gene: TRBJ1-2
clone size: NA
CDR3 protein: CASSPPIQSPNYGYTF
CDR3 DNA: TGTGCCAGCTCACCACCCATACAGTCCCCTAACTATGGCTACACCTTC

D gene: NA
V gene: TRBV7-2
J gene: TRBJ1-2
clone size: NA
CDR3 protein: CASSLVGQLYGYTF
CDR3 DNA: TGTGCCAGCAGCTTAGTCGGACAACTCTATGGCTACACCTTC

D gene: TRBD1
V gene: TRBV13
J gene: TRBJ1-2
clone size: NA
CDR3 protein: CASSLGTGDGYTF
CDR3 DNA: TGTGCCAGCAGCTTAGGGACAGGGGATGGCTACACCTTC

D gene: NA
V gene: TRBV2
J gene: TRBJ1-5
clone size: NA
CDR3 protein: CASSPESDNQPQHF
CDR3 DNA: TGTGCCAGCAGTCCCGAGAGCGACAATCAGCCCCAGCATTTT

D gene: NA
V gene: TRBV6-6
J gene: TRBJ2-2
clone size: NA
CDR3 protein: CASSYGTGRGTGELFF
CDR3 DNA: TGTGCCAGCAGTTACGGCACAGGGAGAGGCACCGGGGAGCTGTTTTTT

D gene: NA
V gene: TRBV29-1
J gene: TRBJ1-3
clone size: NA
CDR3 protein: CSVWKEGNTIYF
CDR3 DNA: TGCAGCGTTTGGAAGGAGGGAAACACCATATATTTT

D gene: NA
V gene: TRBV9
J gene: TRBJ1-1
clone size: few
CDR3 protein: CASSALGVNTEAFF
CDR3 DNA: TGTGCCAGCAGCGCCCTAGGAGTAAACACTGAAGCTTTCTTT

D gene: TRBD1
V gene: TRBV10-2
J gene: TRBJ1-1
clone size: NA
CDR3 protein: CAARQGTNTEAFF
CDR3 DNA: TGCGCCGCCCGACAGGGGACGAACACTGAAGCTTTCTTT

D gene: TRBD1
V gene: TRBV5-1
J gene: TRBJ1-2
clone size: NA
CDR3 protein: CASSLVGGQGGYTF
CDR3 DNA: TGCGCCAGCAGCTTGGTTGGGGGACAGGGTGGCTACACCTTC

D gene: TRBD1
V gene: TRBV5-1
J gene: TRBJ2-7
clone size: NA
CDR3 protein: CASSSGQGTYEQYF
CDR3 DNA: TGCGCCAGCAGCTCCGGACAGGGAACCTACGAGCAGTACTTC

D gene: TRBD1
V gene: TRBV6-5
J gene: TRBJ2-7
clone size: once
CDR3 protein: CASGTGANYEQYF
CDR3 DNA: TGTGCCAGCGGGACAGGAGCCAACTACGAGCAGTACTTC

D gene: NA
V gene: TRBV28
J gene: TRBJ2-7
clone size: once
CDR3 protein: CASSPPGGVDEQYF
CDR3 DNA: TGTGCCAGCAGTCCCCCCGGGGGAGTGGACGAGCAGTACTTC

D gene: NA
V gene: TRBV15
J gene: TRBJ1-4
clone size: NA
CDR3 protein: CATSRVKGTNEKLFF
CDR3 DNA: TGTGCCACCAGCAGAGTAAAGGGGACTAATGAAAAACTGTTTTTT

D gene: NA
V gene: TRBV28
J gene: TRBJ2-5
clone size: NA
CDR3 protein: CASNKPQETQYF
CDR3 DNA: TGTGCCAGCAATAAGCCCCAAGAGACCCAGTACTTC

D gene: TRBD1
V gene: TRBV6-4
J gene: TRBJ1-2
clone size: NA
CDR3 protein: CASRGTGDGYTF
CDR3 DNA: TGTGCCAGCAGGGGGACAGGGGATGGCTACACCTTC

D gene: TRBD1
V gene: TRBV5-1
J gene: TRBJ2-7
clone size: once
CDR3 protein: CASRGDSYEQYF
CDR3 DNA: TGCGCCAGCAGGGGGGACAGTTACGAGCAGTACTTC

D gene: NA
V gene: TRBV5-1
J gene: TRBJ2-1
clone size: NA
CDR3 protein: CASSKTKEQFF
CDR3 DNA: TGCGCCAGCAGTAAGACTAAGGAGCAGTTCTTC

D gene: NA
V gene: TRBV2
J gene: TRBJ1-5
clone size: NA
CDR3 protein: CASSEEQFKNQPQHF
CDR3 DNA: TGTGCCAGCAGTGAAGAACAGTTTAAGAATCAGCCCCAGCATTTT

D gene: NA
V gene: TRBV5-4
J gene: TRBJ1-1
clone size: NA
CDR3 protein: CASSLFAERLTEAFF
CDR3 DNA: TGTGCCAGCAGCCTATTCGCAGAGCGTTTGACTGAAGCTTTCTTT

D gene: NA
V gene: TRBV5-4
J gene: TRBJ2-1
clone size: NA
CDR3 protein: CASSPDYSYNEQFF
CDR3 DNA: TGTGCCAGCAGTCCCGACTACTCCTACAATGAGCAGTTCTTC

D gene: NA
V gene: TRBV14
J gene: TRBJ1-1
clone size: NA
CDR3 protein: CASSQLAPQGLAEAFF
CDR3 DNA: TGTGCCAGCAGCCAACTGGCTCCACAGGGTCTCGCTGAAGCTTTCTTT

D gene: NA
V gene: TRBV7-9
J gene: TRBJ1-1
clone size: few
CDR3 protein: CASTRGRAENTEAFF
CDR3 DNA: TGTGCCAGCACAAGGGGGAGGGCCGAGAACACTGAAGCTTTCTTT

D gene: NA
V gene: TRBV11-2
J gene: TRBJ2-7
clone size: NA
CDR3 protein: CASSPWDNSYEQYF
CDR3 DNA: TGTGCCAGCAGCCCCTGGGACAACTCCTACGAGCAGTACTTC

D gene: NA
V gene: TRBV28
J gene: TRBJ1-2
clone size: once
CDR3 protein: CASSLSPNSNYGYTF
CDR3 DNA: TGTGCCAGCAGTTTGTCACCGAACTCTAACTATGGCTACACCTTC

D gene: TRBD1
V gene: TRBV18
J gene: TRBJ1-5
clone size: few
CDR3 protein: CASSLPGQFNQPQHF
CDR3 DNA: TGTGCCAGCTCACTACCGGGACAGTTCAATCAGCCCCAGCATTTT

D gene: TRBD1
V gene: TRBV27
J gene: TRBJ2-1
clone size: NA
CDR3 protein: CASRPGQYNEQFF
CDR3 DNA: TGTGCCAGCAGACCGGGACAGTACAATGAGCAGTTCTTC

D gene: TRBD2
V gene: TRBV11-2
J gene: TRBJ2-7
clone size: once
CDR3 protein: CASSLEPGLGAYEQYF
CDR3 DNA: TGTGCCAGCAGCTTAGAACCGGGACTAGGAGCCTACGAGCAGTACTTC